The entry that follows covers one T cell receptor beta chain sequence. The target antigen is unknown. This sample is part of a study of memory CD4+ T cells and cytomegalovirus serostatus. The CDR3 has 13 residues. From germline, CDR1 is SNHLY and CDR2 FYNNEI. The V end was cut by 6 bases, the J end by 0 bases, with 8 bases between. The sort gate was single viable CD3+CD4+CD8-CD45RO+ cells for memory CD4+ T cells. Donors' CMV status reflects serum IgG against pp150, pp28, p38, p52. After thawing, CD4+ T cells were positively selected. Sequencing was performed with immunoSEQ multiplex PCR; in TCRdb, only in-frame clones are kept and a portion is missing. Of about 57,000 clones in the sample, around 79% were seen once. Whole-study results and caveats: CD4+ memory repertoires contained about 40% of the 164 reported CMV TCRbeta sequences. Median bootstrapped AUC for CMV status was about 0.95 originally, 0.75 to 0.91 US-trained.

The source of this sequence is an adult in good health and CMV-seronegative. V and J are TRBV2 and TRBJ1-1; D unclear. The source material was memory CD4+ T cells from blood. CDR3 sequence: CASRRIVNTEAFF. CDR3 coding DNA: TGTGCCAGCAGGCGAATAGTGAACACTGAAGCTTTCTTT. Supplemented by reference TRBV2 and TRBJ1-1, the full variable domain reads EPEVTQTPSHQVTQMGQEVILRCVPISNHLYFYWYRQILGQKVEFLVSFYNNEISEKSEIFDDQFSVERPDGSNFTLKIRSTKLEDSAMYFCASRRIVNTEAFFGQGTRLTVV.